This TCR beta chain was identified during a study of T cell responses to AZD1222 COVID-19 vaccine. J gave up 6 bases and V 8 bases, and 5 bases lay outside the gene matches. The CDR3 contains 13 residues. The germline gives CDR1 SNHLY, CDR2 FYNNEI. Study-wide findings and caveats: Two doses of AZD1222 preceded a rise in Spike-specific TCR breadth and depth.

As to this clone: The antigen is unknown.

Generated by immunoSEQ multiplex PCR, the TCRdb table keeps only in-frame clones and is missing some. The table lists roughly 83,000 clones, about 82% of them singletons. V gene TRBV2 combines with J gene TRBJ2-3, with 10 nucleotides matching TRBD1. The material sequenced was peripheral blood, taken on day 0 of AZD1222 vaccination. This sequence originates from an adult in good health. CDR3 region: CASGRQGADTQYF. CDR3 coding DNA: TGTGCCAGCGGGAGACAGGGGGCTGATACGCAGTATTTT.